This T cell receptor (beta chain) is from a study of PD-1 blockade in classical Hodgkin lymphoma (dated by TCRdb to 2018 to 2021). About the study as a whole: Nivolumab dosing was 3 mg/kg intravenously every 2 weeks, continuing until either disease progression or unacceptable toxicity. A peripheral blood immune signature of response to PD-1 blockade in classical Hodgkin lymphoma was defined using TCR beta sequencing and CyTOF.

Spanning cysteine to phenylalanine, the CDR3 consists of 12 amino acids. The read is trimmed to its CDR3 DNA, 36 bases read in frame from base 1. V is cut by 3 bases and J by 1 base, and the space between the germline ends is 4 bases. CDR1 and CDR2, per the germline V gene, are SGDLS and YYNGEE. Results and caveats for the whole study, not just this receptor: Baseline diversity similar to that of newly diagnosed patients was observed in trial patients achieving complete response, whereas significantly lower diversity was observed in partial responders and progressors. CD4+ but not CD8+ TCR diversity rose significantly by C4D1 (p=0.0027 vs p=0.16), most apparent in complete responders (p=0.02). Baseline TCR diversity was reported to be lower in newly diagnosed patients than in healthy donors and to be lower still in relapsed/refractory patients. Lower diversity was seen in patients whose nivolumab began less than 1 year after ASCT, and these patients were left out of later analyses so that immune reconstitution would not confound the results. The study was restricted to a single clinical trial cohort, and the causes of repertoire differences, possibly disease activity or prior therapy, were left undefined.

The time point tag for this specimen amounts to: cycle 4 day 1 (C4D1), after 6 weeks of nivolumab. Every trial patient had relapsed following autologous stem cell transplantation, and prior brentuximab vedotin exposure was what differed among cohorts A, B and C. The trial cohort included around 56 patients with relapsed/refractory classical Hodgkin lymphoma, and each patient had a best overall response of complete response, partial response or progressive disease. Single-agent nivolumab was administered to trial patients in the multi-cohort phase II CheckMate 205 trial. An independent review committee assessed best overall response by applying the 2007 International Working Group response criteria. Trial PBMCs were collected just before the start of nivolumab (C1D1) and during therapy at cycle 2 day 1 and cycle 4 day 1. Peripheral blood was collected in 8 mL Vacutainer Cell Preparation Tubes, from which PBMCs were isolated by centrifugation and then cryopreserved.

Genomic DNA was isolated using the Qiagen DNeasy kit from unsorted PBMCs as well as from negatively selected CD4+ and CD8+ fractions. Amplification of TCR beta CDR3 regions was done by immunoSEQ multiplex PCR with primers that anneal to V and J segments. A synthetic immune receptor repertoire was used to minimize amplification bias, and any residual bias was removed computationally once sequencing was done. Under the source paper's analysis protocol: Custom Python scripts were used to quantify repertoire diversity as the Shannon entropy index. Unsorted, CD4+ and CD8+ repertoires were examined separately, except in combined analyses, for which CD4+ and CD8+ sequences were merged in silico. A clone counted as expanded when the clone's frequency after treatment rose at least 2-fold relative to C1D1, and clones undetected at baseline were given a pseudocount of 0.5. Singleton clones were defined as clones with 0 or 1 copy at C1D1, and non-singleton clones were defined as clones with 2 or more copies. By matching protein sequences in sorted samples from the same patient, clones expanded in unsorted samples were annotated as CD4+, CD8+ or unknown. Wilcoxon tests were applied to paired samples to test diversity changes from C1D1 to C4D1. TCRdb holds this immuneACCESS table with in-frame rearrangements only. Some clones are missing; in checked studies, unresolved V genes explain under half, and the rest has no known cause. V and J calls and clone size are those listed in that table; D and trimming were worked out from the DNA. This sample holds 40,000 to 55,000 clones; around 80% were observed only once. In total, the top ten clones hold roughly 35% of the sample.

Regarding this clone: The clone's antigen remains unknown. Base-call qualities are not available, and no considerably larger clone is one nucleotide away.

This TCR derives from a human donor with classical Hodgkin lymphoma. This chain is built from TRBV9 and TRBJ1-1, with the D segment identity uncertain. The sample here was peripheral blood mononuclear cells (PBMCs), taken before the fourth cycle of nivolumab. The DNA sequence is as follows: TGTGCCAGCAGCGGGGGGAACACTGAAGCTTTCTTT. It is translated as CASSGGNTEAFF.